The 4 T cell receptor beta chains listed next were all sequenced from one sample in a study of T cells in Graves' hyperthyroidism and ophthalmopathy. From RNA transcripts, TCR beta CDR3 regions were amplified. The HTBI primer set was used in a first-round RT-PCR of the TCR CDR3. Via MiXCR, TCRdb re-called the multiplex PCR reads, giving one row per CDR3 protein. The data contain about 770,000 distinct CDR3 sequences, around 20% of them singletons. The sequenced sample was blood. These receptors were obtained from a woman between 50 and 59 years old with Graves' hyperthyroidism that later progressed to Graves' ophthalmopathy.

The chain uses TRBV5-1 and TRBJ2-1, with 9 bases aligning to TRBD1. V was clipped by 7 bases and J by 7 bases; unmatched bases: 12. Germline CDR1 and CDR2: SGHRS and YFSETQ. The CDR3 is 15 amino acids. The CDR3 is CASGLRDRVENEQFF. In nucleotides, the CDR3 is TGCGCCAGCGGCCTCCGGGACAGGGTAGAAAATGAGCAGTTCTTC.

A few counts support this clonotype. The chain is built from TRBV6-1 and TRBJ1-6, with TRBD1 as a possible D gene (6 bases). V lost 6 bases and J 10 bases, leaving 22 bases between the germline ends. This CDR3 has 16 amino acids. The V gene's germline CDR1 is MNHNS and CDR2 SASEGT. CDR3 DNA: TGTGCCAGCAGACCCCTTCTAATCGGGACATCCTCACCCCTCCACTTT. It is translated as CASRPLLIGTSSPLHF.

Only a few counts were recorded for this clonotype. This CDR3 is CASRASGGTHYNEQFF. CDR3 in DNA: TGTGCCAGCAGGGCGTCCGGGGGGACCCACTACAATGAGCAGTTCTTC. The chain has TRBV6-1 and TRBJ2-1, with TRBD2 identical over 7 bases. V gave up 6 bases and J gave up 3 bases; unmatched junction bases: 11. The CDR3 has 16 residues. The V gene's germline CDR1 is MNHNS and CDR2 SASEGT.

The rearrangement joins TRBV19 to TRBJ1-1; a possible D gene is TRBD1 (6 bases). Trimming removed 11 bases at V and 4 bases at J, with 17 bases between. From germline, CDR1 is LNHDA and CDR2 SQIVND (reference sequence). The CDR3 totals 13 residues. The chain's CDR3 is CAVFGGAGTEAFF. DNA for the CDR3: TGTGCCGTCTTTGGGGGGGCAGGCACTGAAGCTTTCTTT.